The 29 T cell receptor beta chains given below trace back to one sample, sequenced in a study of OX40 agonist ivuxolimab in advanced cancers. Data came from immunoSEQ multiplex PCR; TCRdb stores just in-frame clones and leaves some out. Among tens of thousands of clones listed, approximately 90% were seen once. The source was CD4+ or CD8+ T cells sorted from blood, collected in a trial of the OX40 agonist ivuxolimab. These receptors all come from an adult with an advanced solid tumor such as melanoma, head and neck, liver or kidney cancer.

The chain has TRBV30 and TRBJ1-2; D gene ambiguous. The CDR3 spans 14 residues. V shed 4 bases and J shed 6 bases, with 18 bases lying between them. Looked up from germline, CDR1 is GTSNPN and CDR2 is SVGIG (reference sequence). The chain's CDR3 is CAWTNHSPMNGYTF. Written as DNA, the CDR3 is TGTGCCTGGACCAATCACAGTCCTATGAATGGCTACACCTTC.

The chain is built from TRBV7-3 and TRBJ2-7; perhaps TRBD2 as D (5 bases). The germline V gene has CDR1 SGHTA and CDR2 FQGTGA. The CDR3 runs to 13 residues. Trimming pared 5 bases from V and 6 bases from J, leaving 14 bases between. CDR3 bases: TGTGCCAGCAGCACTAGGGAAGAGGGCGAGCAGTACTTC. Translated, it gives CASSTREEGEQYF.

This sequence joins TRBV20-1 and TRBJ2-4, with D uncertain. Germline V gene lookup returns CDR1 DFQATT and CDR2 SNEGSKA (reference sequence). The ends were cut back, 3 bases at V and 8 bases at J, with 8 bases in the middle. This CDR3 spans 11 amino acids. The CDR3 DNA reads as TGCAGTGCTAGCCACAGAGACATTCAGTACTTC. Translating it yields CSASHRDIQYF.

The chain links TRBV10-1 to TRBJ2-5; no reliable D call. Germline V lookup: CDR1 WNHNN, CDR2 SYGVQD (reference sequence). The CDR3 length is 14 residues. Between the trimmed V and J ends, which lost 3 bases and 5 bases, there was a span of 13 bases. This CDR3 is CASSERERSETQYF. CDR3 nucleotide sequence: TGCGCCAGCAGTGAACGTGAGAGATCCGAGACCCAGTACTTC.

V usage is TRBV27 and J usage is TRBJ2-1; D might be TRBD2 (6 bases). The length of the CDR3 is 16 residues. The germline V gene encodes CDR1 MNHEY and CDR2 SMNVEV (reference sequence). The V end was cut by 8 bases, the J end by 0 bases, with 17 bases between. The CDR3 spells CASAGTSRSSYNEQFF. CDR3 nucleotides: TGTGCCAGCGCCGGCACTAGCCGTAGCTCCTACAATGAGCAGTTCTTC.

The V gene is TRBV7-8, the J gene TRBJ1-4; no firm D call. This CDR3 spans 15 amino acids. CDR1 is SGHVS and CDR2 is FQNEAQ in the germline V gene. Trimming stripped 5 bases from V and 0 bases from J, with 10 bases between. The CDR3 sequence: CASSPQVATNEKLFF. In DNA, the CDR3 is TGTGCCAGCAGCCCGCAGGTTGCAACTAATGAAAAACTGTTTTTT.

The rearrangement uses TRBV29-1 and TRBJ2-4; the D gene could be TRBD1 or TRBD2 (6 bases each). The ends were cut back, 4 bases at V and 0 bases at J, with 16 bases in the middle. Germline CDR1 SQVTM, CDR2 ANQGSEA. This CDR3 is built from 16 residues. CDR3 protein: CSVVPKGGLAKNIQYF. DNA for the CDR3: TGCAGCGTTGTCCCAAAGGGGGGTCTAGCCAAAAACATTCAGTACTTC.

The V call is TRBV18, the J call TRBJ1-3; no firm D call. V lost 1 base and J 4 bases, leaving 5 bases between the germline ends. Germline CDR1 is KGHSH and CDR2 is LQKENI. This CDR3 is built from 13 residues. The CDR3 sequence: CASSPLPGNTIYF. As DNA, the CDR3 is TGTGCCAGCTCACCACTACCAGGAAACACCATATATTTT. Full variable domain (remainder filled in from reference TRBV18 and TRBJ1-3): NAGVMQNPRHLVRRRGQEARLRCSPMKGHSHVYWYRQLPEEGLKFMVYLQKENIIDESGMPKERFSAEFPKEGPSILRIQQVVRGDSAAYFCASSPLPGNTIYFGEGSWLTVV.

The V and J genes are TRBV27 and TRBJ2-5; maybe TRBD1 (5 bases). The V and J ends lost 2 bases and 2 bases respectively, with 12 bases between them. This CDR3 region has 15 residues. The V gene's germline CDR1 is MNHEY and CDR2 SMNVEV (reference sequence). Written as DNA, the CDR3 is TGTGCCAGCAGTTTACAGGGCTGGCGGCAAGAGACCCAGTACTTC. Its translation is CASSLQGWRQETQYF.

The V call is TRBV10-3, the J call TRBJ2-7, with TRBD2 matching 11 bases. The trim removed 3 bases at V and 7 bases at J, leaving 11 bases unmatched. Germline V lookup: CDR1 ENHRY, CDR2 SYGVKD. The CDR3 contains 16 residues. The DNA for the CDR3 is TGTGCCATCAGTGAACTAGCGGGGGCCCCCGGGGGTGAGCAGTACTTC. Translating it yields CAISELAGAPGGEQYF.

The DNA for the CDR3 is TGTGCCATCAGACCGGGACAGACTAATGAAAAACTGTTTTTT. Translating gives CAIRPGQTNEKLFF. This sequence joins TRBV10-3 and TRBJ1-4; 7 nucleotides agree with TRBD1. V shed 6 bases and J 2 bases; nucleotides not matched to a gene: 3. Germline CDR1 is ENHRY and CDR2 is SYGVKD. The CDR3 extends over 14 amino acids.

This chain links TRBV10-3 with TRBJ2-5; 9 nucleotides agree with TRBD2. The J call is in doubt because the DNA end fits TRBJ2-7 better. Germline V CDR1 and CDR2: ENHRY, SYGVKD. The CDR3 length is 15 residues. The CDR3 region is CAISEGSSGEVEQYF. In DNA, the CDR3 is TGTGCCATCAGTGAGGGGTCTAGCGGGGAGGTCGAGCAGTACTTC.

The gene calls are TRBV30 and TRBJ2-5; D remains unclear. This CDR3 comprises 12 residues. The germline CDR1 and CDR2 sequences are GTSNPN and SVGIG (reference sequence). Trimming removed 2 bases at V and 3 bases at J, with 7 bases between. This CDR3 reads CAWSPAKETQYF. In nucleotides, the CDR3 is TGTGCCTGGAGTCCGGCAAAAGAGACCCAGTACTTC. Full variable domain (outside the CDR3, taken from reference TRBV30 and TRBJ2-5): SQTIHQWPATLVQPVGSPLSLECTVEGTSNPNLYWYRQAAGRGLQLLFYSVGIGQISSEVPQNLSASRPQDRQFILSSKKLLLSDSGFYLCAWSPAKETQYFGPGTRLLVL.

This clone has just one count. The rearrangement uses TRBV6-5 and TRBJ2-7; no firm D call. Germline lookup yields CDR1 MNHEY and CDR2 SVGAGI. V was shortened by 0 bases and J by 0 bases, with 6 bases between the two germline ends. This CDR3 has 14 residues. The chain's CDR3 is CASSYSPSSYEQYF. The CDR3 nucleotides are TGTGCCAGCAGTTACTCCCCTAGCTCCTACGAGCAGTACTTC.

The chain couples TRBV7-3 to TRBJ2-2, with D unresolved. Germline assignment: CDR1 SGHTA and CDR2 FQGTGA. This CDR3 spans 14 amino acids. Trimming took 6 bases from V and 4 from J, leaving 12 bases between them. CDR3 sequence (DNA): TGTGCCAGCAGGCAAGGGTTGAGCACCGGGGAGCTGTTTTTT. Translating gives CASRQGLSTGELFF.

The chain recombines TRBV30 with TRBJ2-1, with TRBD1 matching over 9 bases. Germline V CDR1 and CDR2: GTSNPN, SVGIG (reference sequence). The CDR3 covers 13 residues. Germline trimming cut 1 base from V and 6 bases from J; bases unmatched to any gene: 1. The CDR3 is CAWSGTGVNEQFF. DNA for the CDR3: TGTGCCTGGAGTGGGACAGGGGTCAATGAGCAGTTCTTC.

V usage is TRBV11-2 and J usage is TRBJ1-1; no definite D call. Trimming removed 3 bases at V and 5 bases at J, with 10 bases between. Looked up from germline, CDR1 is SGHAT and CDR2 is FQNNGV. CDR3 size: 13 residues. The CDR3 DNA sequence: TGTGCCAGCAGCTTTAAGGGTGGAACTGAAGCTTTCTTT. It encodes CASSFKGGTEAFF.

J is TRBJ1-2 and V is TRBV7-9; perhaps TRBD1 as D (5 bases). Trimming pared 3 bases from V and 6 bases from J, leaving 11 bases between. Germline loops: CDR1 SEHNR, CDR2 FQNEAQ (reference sequence). The CDR3 is 13 amino acids. This chain's CDR3 is CASSFGAGNGYTF. CDR3 bases: TGTGCCAGCAGCTTCGGGGCAGGGAATGGCTACACCTTC.

This chain uses TRBV19 with TRBJ1-5; D call uncertain. This CDR3 has 15 residues. The V gene's germline CDR1 is LNHDA and CDR2 SQIVND (reference sequence). Trimming left V 1 base short and J 4 bases short, with 11 bases between. The CDR3 DNA reads as TGTGCCAGTAGTATAGGACCGGATATTAATCAGCCCCAGCATTTT. This encodes CASSIGPDINQPQHF.

The chain is built from TRBV5-1 and TRBJ2-7, with 9 bases aligning to TRBD2. The CDR3 runs to 15 residues. CDR1 SGHRS and CDR2 YFSETQ come from the germline V gene. V was clipped by 4 bases and J by 6 bases; unmatched bases: 11. The chain's CDR3 is CASSPLSGSPSEQYF. Written as DNA, the CDR3 is TGCGCCAGCAGCCCTCTTAGCGGGAGTCCCTCCGAGCAGTACTTC.

This sequence joins TRBV5-1 and TRBJ2-7, with D possibly TRBD2 on 5 matching bases. Trimming removed 4 bases at V and 5 bases at J, with 10 bases between. The CDR3 length is 12 residues. The V gene's germline CDR1 is SGHRS and CDR2 YFSETQ. CDR3 in DNA: TGCGCCAGCAGCGAAACTAGAGACGAGCAGTACTTC. This codes for CASSETRDEQYF. The whole variable domain, remainder taken from reference TRBV5-1 and TRBJ2-7, is KAGVTQTPRYLIKTRGQQVTLSCSPISGHRSVSWYQQTPGQGLQFLFEYFSETQRNKGNFPGRFSGRQFSNSRSEMNVSTLELGDSALYLCASSETRDEQYFGPGTRLTVT.

This rearrangement joins TRBV6-5 to TRBJ2-6, with D unresolved. The ends were cut back, 6 bases at V and 4 bases at J, with 10 bases in the middle. The germline V gene encodes CDR1 MNHEY and CDR2 SVGAGI. The CDR3 runs 14 residues. This CDR3 is CASSPRVGANVLTF. For the CDR3, the DNA is TGTGCCAGCAGCCCACGGGTCGGGGCCAACGTCCTGACTTTC.

This chain uses TRBV18 with TRBJ2-1, with 9 positions matching TRBD1. CDR3 length: 15 residues. Germline CDR1 KGHSH, CDR2 LQKENI. V gave up 2 bases and J gave up 8 bases; unmatched junction bases: 7. The CDR3 bases are TGTGCCAGCTCACCATTCCGGACAGGGGAGGATGAGCAGTTCTTC. This sequence encodes CASSPFRTGEDEQFF.

The chain joins TRBV6-1 to TRBJ1-1; D is undetermined. V was clipped by 10 bases and J by 6 bases, with 18 bases between them. The CDR3 totals 13 residues. Germline assignment: CDR1 MNHNS and CDR2 SASEGT. CDR3 coding DNA: TGTGCCACAACAGCTCCCGGCTCCCCTGAAGCTTTCTTT. It translates to CATTAPGSPEAFF.

CDR3 amino acids: CASSLEQGSTDTQYF. CDR3 in DNA: TGCGCCAGCAGCTTGGAACAGGGTAGCACAGATACGCAGTATTTT. This rearrangement joins TRBV5-1 to TRBJ2-3, with a weak D call TRBD1 (6 bases). The CDR3 has 15 amino acids. V gave up 0 bases and J gave up 0 bases, with 8 bases separating them. Germline V CDR1 and CDR2: SGHRS, YFSETQ.

This rearrangement joins TRBV11-2 to TRBJ2-1, with 11 bases lining up with TRBD2. From germline, CDR1 is SGHAT and CDR2 FQNNGV. This CDR3 has 15 residues. J was trimmed by 2 bases and V by 5 bases; bases with no gene match: 2. CDR3 sequence (DNA): TGTGCCAGCAGCCAACTAGCGGGAGCCTACAATGAGCAGTTCTTC. As protein: CASSQLAGAYNEQFF.

As for this clone: As the CDR3 is not closed by the conserved phenylalanine or tryptophan, this likely results from a read error. The DNA is omitted, as the CDR3 cannot be located on it reliably, and the CDR3 follows TCRdb's listing. V gene TRBV4-2 combines with J gene TRBJ2-7; the table's D call, TRBD1, has no DNA check behind it. The CDR3 totals 13 residues, both ends included. Germline V gives CDR1 LGHNA, CDR2 YNFKEQ. CDR3 amino acids: CASSQSRAHDPGA.

The V gene is TRBV25-1, the J gene TRBJ1-1, with unresolved D. Trimming cost V 5 bases and J 0 bases, with 19 bases left between them. CDR1 and CDR2 (germline): MGHDK, SYGVNS. The CDR3 runs to 17 residues. CDR3 DNA sequence: TGTGCCAGCAGTTTACTTCCACCTCGGATAATGAACACTGAAGCTTTCTTT. It is translated as CASSLLPPRIMNTEAFF.

CDR3: CASSLGESYEQYF. DNA for the CDR3: TGTGCCAGCAGTTTGGGGGAATCCTACGAGCAGTACTTC. This chain links TRBV27 with TRBJ2-7; D is possibly TRBD1 or TRBD2 (5 bases each). Germline V gene sequence: CDR1 MNHEY, CDR2 SMNVEV (reference sequence). The CDR3 consists of 13 residues. V lost 3 bases to trimming and J lost 1 base, with 7 bases between them.